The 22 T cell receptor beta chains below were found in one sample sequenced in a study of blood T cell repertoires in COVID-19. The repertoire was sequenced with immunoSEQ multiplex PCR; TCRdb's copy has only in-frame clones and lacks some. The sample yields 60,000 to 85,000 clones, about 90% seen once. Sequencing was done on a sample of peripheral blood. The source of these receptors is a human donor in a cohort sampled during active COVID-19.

CDR3 in DNA: TGTGCCAGCAGTGAACTACAGGGGGCAATTACGCAGTATTTT. Protein: CASSELQGAITQYF. The chain is built from TRBV2 and TRBJ2-3; 9 nucleotides match TRBD1. The junction had 5 bases not matched to a gene; V was cut back by 2 bases and J by 8 bases. Germline V lookup: CDR1 SNHLY, CDR2 FYNNEI. The CDR3 has 14 amino acids.

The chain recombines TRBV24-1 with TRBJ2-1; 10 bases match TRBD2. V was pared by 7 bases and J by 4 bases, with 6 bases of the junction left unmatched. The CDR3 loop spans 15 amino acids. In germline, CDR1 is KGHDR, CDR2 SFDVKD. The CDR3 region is CATRPTSGLYNEQFF. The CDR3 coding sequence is TGTGCCACCAGGCCGACTAGCGGGCTATACAATGAGCAGTTCTTC.

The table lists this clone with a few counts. DNA for the CDR3: TGTGCCAGCAGTTTAGCAGGGGGCGGGCAGCCCCAGCATTTT. Its protein product is CASSLAGGGQPQHF. This sequence joins TRBV27 and TRBJ1-5, with 8 bases that match TRBD1. The V gene end was trimmed by 2 bases and the J gene end by 7 bases; junction bases not matched to a gene: 4. This CDR3 contains 14 residues. Germline V lookup: CDR1 MNHEY, CDR2 SMNVEV (reference sequence).

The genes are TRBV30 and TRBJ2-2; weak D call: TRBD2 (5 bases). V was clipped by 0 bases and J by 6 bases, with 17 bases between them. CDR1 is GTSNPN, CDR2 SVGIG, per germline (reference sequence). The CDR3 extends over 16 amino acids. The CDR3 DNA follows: TGTGCCTGGAGTGTATTCGGGATAATCGTACCCGGGGAGCTGTTTTTT. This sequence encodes CAWSVFGIIVPGELFF.

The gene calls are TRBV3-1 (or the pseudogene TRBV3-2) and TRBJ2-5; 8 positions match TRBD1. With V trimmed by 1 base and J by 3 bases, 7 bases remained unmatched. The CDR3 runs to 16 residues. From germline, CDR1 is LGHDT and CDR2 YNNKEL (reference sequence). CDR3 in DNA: TGTGCCAGCAGCCAAGTCCTGGACAGGGCCGAAGAGACCCAGTACTTC. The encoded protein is CASSQVLDRAEETQYF.

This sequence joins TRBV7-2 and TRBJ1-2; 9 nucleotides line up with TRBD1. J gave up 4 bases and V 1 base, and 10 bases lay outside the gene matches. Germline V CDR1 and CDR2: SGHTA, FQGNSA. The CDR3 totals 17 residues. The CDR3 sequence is CASSLGRTGVSAYGYTF. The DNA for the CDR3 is TGTGCCAGCAGCTTAGGGCGGACAGGGGTATCAGCCTATGGCTACACCTTC.

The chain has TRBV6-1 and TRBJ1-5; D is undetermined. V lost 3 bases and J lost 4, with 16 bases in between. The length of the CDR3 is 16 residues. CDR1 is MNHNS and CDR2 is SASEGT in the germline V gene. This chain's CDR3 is CASSDPGRGGNQPQHF. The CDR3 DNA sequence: TGTGCCAGCAGTGACCCGGGCCGCGGAGGGAATCAGCCCCAGCATTTT.

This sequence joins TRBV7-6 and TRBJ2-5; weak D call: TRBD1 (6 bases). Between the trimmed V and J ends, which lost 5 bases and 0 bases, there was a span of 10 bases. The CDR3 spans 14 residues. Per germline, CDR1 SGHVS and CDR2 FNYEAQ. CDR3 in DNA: TGTGCCAGCAGCATTGGGGACAACCAAGAGACCCAGTACTTC. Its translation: CASSIGDNQETQYF.

CDR3 coding DNA: TGTGCCAGCTCACAAGGGAGGACCTACTACGAGCAGTACTTC. It yields the protein CASSQGRTYYEQYF. This chain joins TRBV18 and TRBJ2-7, with D maybe TRBD2 (6 bases). This CDR3 is built from 14 residues. The V end lost 4 bases, the J end lost 3 bases, and 13 bases lay between the germline ends. Per the germline V gene, CDR1 is KGHSH and CDR2 is LQKENI.

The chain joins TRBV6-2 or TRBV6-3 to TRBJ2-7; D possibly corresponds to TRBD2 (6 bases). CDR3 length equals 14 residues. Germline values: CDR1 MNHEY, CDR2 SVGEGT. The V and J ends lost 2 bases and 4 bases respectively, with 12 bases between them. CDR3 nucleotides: TGTGCCAGCAGTTACGAGGAGGGGCGATACGAGCAGTACTTC. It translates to CASSYEEGRYEQYF.

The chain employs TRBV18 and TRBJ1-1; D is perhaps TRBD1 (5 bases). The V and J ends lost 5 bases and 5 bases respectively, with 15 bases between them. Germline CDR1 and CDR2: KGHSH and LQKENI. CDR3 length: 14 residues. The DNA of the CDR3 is TGTGCCAGCTCATTCAGGGCTATAGATACTGAAGCTTTCTTT. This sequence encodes CASSFRAIDTEAFF.

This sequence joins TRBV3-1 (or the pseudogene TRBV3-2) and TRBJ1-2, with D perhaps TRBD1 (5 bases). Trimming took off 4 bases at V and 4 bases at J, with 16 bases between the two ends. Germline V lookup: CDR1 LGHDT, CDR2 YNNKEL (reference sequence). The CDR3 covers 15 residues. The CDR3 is CASSPSIGALYGYTF. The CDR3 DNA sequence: TGTGCCAGCAGCCCGTCCATTGGGGCCCTCTATGGCTACACCTTC.

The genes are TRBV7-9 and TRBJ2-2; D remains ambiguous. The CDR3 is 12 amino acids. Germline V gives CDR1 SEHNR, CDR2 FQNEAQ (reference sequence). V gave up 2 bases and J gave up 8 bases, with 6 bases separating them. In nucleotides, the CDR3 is TGTGCCAGCAGCTTACAGTTAGGGGAGCTGTTTTTT. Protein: CASSLQLGELFF. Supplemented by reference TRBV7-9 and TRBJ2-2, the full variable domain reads DTGVSQNPRHKITKRGQNVTFRCDPISEHNRLYWYRQTLGQGPEFLTYFQNEAQLEKSRLLSDRFSAERPKGSFSTLEIQRTEQGDSAMYLCASSLQLGELFFGEGSRLTVL.

CDR3 residues: CAISGLAGGPGEQYF. The DNA of the CDR3 is TGTGCCATCAGTGGACTAGCGGGGGGGCCTGGAGAGCAGTACTTC. J is TRBJ2-7 and V is TRBV10-3; TRBD2 matches at 14 bases. CDR1 is ENHRY, CDR2 SYGVKD, per germline. Losses at the gene ends were 4 bases for V and 7 bases for J; bases not matched to a gene: 6. The CDR3 covers 15 residues.

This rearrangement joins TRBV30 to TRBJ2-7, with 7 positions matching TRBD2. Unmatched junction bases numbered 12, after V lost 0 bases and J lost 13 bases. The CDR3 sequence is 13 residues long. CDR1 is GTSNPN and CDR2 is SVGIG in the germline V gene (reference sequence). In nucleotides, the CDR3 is TGTGCCTGGAGTGTACTGGGTGGGGCGGGGGAATACTTC. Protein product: CAWSVLGGAGEYF.

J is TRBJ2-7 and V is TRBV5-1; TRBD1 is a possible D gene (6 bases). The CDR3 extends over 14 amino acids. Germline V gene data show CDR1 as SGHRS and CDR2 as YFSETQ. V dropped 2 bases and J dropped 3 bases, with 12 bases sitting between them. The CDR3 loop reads CASSLETGIYEQYF. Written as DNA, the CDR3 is TGCGCCAGCAGCTTAGAGACAGGCATCTACGAGCAGTACTTC.

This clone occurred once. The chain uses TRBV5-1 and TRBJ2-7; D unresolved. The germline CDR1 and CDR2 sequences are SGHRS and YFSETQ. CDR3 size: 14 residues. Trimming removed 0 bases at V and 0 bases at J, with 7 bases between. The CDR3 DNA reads TGCGCCAGCAGCTTGGACAGCAGCTCCTACGAGCAGTACTTC. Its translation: CASSLDSSSYEQYF.

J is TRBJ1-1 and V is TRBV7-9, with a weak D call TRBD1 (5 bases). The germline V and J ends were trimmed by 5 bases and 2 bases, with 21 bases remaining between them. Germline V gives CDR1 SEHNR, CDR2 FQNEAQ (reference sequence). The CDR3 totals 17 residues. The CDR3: CASSPLMGGGANTEAFF. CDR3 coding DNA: TGTGCCAGCAGCCCTCTAATGGGGGGGGGAGCAAACACTGAAGCTTTCTTT.

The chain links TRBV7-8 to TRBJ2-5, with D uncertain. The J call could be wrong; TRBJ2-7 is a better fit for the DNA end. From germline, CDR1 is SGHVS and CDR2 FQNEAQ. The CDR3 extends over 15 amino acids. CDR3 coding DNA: TGTGCCAGCAGCTCTCTTGTAGGCGGAGATTACGAGCAGTACTTC. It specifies CASSSLVGGDYEQYF.

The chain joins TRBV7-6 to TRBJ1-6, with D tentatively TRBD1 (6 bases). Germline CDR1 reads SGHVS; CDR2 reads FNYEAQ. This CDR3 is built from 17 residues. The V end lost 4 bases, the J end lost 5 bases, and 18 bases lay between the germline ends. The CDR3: CASSSNILQGNNSPLHF. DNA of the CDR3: TGTGCCAGCAGCTCAAATATACTACAGGGAAATAATTCACCCCTCCACTTT.

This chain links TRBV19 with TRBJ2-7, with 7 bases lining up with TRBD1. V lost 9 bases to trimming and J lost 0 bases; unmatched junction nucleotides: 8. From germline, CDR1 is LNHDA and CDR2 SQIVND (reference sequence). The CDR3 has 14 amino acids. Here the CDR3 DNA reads TGTGCCAGCACTTCCCGGGACAGCTCCTACGAGCAGTACTTC. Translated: CASTSRDSSYEQYF.

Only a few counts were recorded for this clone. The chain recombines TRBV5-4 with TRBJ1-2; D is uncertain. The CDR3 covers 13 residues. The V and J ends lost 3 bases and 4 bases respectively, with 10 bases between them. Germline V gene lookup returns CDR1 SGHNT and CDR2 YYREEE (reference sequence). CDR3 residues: CASSWERTYGYTF. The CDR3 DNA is TGTGCCAGCAGCTGGGAGAGGACCTATGGCTACACCTTC.